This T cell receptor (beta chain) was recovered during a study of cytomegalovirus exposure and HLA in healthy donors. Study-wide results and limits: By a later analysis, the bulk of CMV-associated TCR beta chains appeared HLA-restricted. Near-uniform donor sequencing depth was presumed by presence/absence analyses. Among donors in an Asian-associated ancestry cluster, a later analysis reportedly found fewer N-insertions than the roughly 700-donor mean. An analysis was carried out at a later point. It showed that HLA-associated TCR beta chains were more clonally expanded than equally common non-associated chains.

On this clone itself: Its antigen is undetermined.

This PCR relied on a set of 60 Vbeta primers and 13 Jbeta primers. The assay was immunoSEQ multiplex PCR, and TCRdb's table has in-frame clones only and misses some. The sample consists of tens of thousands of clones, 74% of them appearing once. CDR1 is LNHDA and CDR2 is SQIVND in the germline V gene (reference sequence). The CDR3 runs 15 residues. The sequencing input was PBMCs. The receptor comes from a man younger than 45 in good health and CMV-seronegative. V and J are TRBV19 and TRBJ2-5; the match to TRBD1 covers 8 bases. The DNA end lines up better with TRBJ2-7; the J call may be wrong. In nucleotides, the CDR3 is TGTGCCAGTAGTAAAACGGACAGGGACACCTACGAGCAGTACTTC. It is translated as CASSKTDRDTYEQYF.